This note documents a single TCR beta chain sequence. This sample stems from a study of breast tumors, draining lymph nodes, adjacent tissues. V lost 5 bases to trimming and J lost 3 bases, with 20 bases between them. CDR1 is SGHTA, CDR2 FQGTGA, per germline. This CDR3 is 17 amino acids long. TCRdb passed the multiplex PCR reads through MiXCR, listing each CDR3 protein once. Among fewer than 300,000 distinct CDR3 sequences listed, roughly 30% were seen once. Breast cancer patients provided tissue from their axillary draining lymph nodes. The source is a female donor with breast cancer. Some clones in this sample may be carry-over from other donors' samples. V is TRBV7-3 and J is TRBJ2-4; a possible D gene is TRBD2 (5 bases). Input material: axillary lymph node tissue. The DNA of the CDR3 is TGTGCCAGCAGCCTATCCTCTCCGGGAAAAGGCAAAAACATTCAGTACTTC. This encodes CASSLSSPGKGKNIQYF. The complete variable domain, with remaining parts taken from reference TRBV7-3 and TRBJ2-4, reads GAGVSQTPSNKVTEKGKYVELRCDPISGHTALYWYRQSLGQGPEFLIYFQGTGAADDSGLPNDRFFAVRPEGSVSTLKIQRTERGDSAVYLCASSLSSPGKGKNIQYFGAGTRLSVL.